This TCR beta chain was captured by sequencing in a study of regulatory T cells in long-lasting Graves disease. Study context: Over-5-year antithyroid drug use with positive TSH receptor antibodies defined persistent Graves' disease in the study. Study-level results: Relative to newly diagnosed Graves' patients, persistent ones had lower TCR diversity. It is possible that accuracy was reduced by the small size of the sample. Persistent patients shared more public clonotypes (roughly 3,000) than newly diagnosed patients (roughly 960).

Documented time point: persistent/refractory GD, antithyroid drugs over 5 years with positive TRAb. PBMC RNA was the source of the TCR library. Concerning this clonotype itself: Antigen specificity is unknown.

TCR beta libraries were built with iRepertoire HTBI primers and Arm-PCR of CDR3 regions. A single record per CDR3 protein comes from TCRdb applying MiXCR to the multiplex PCR reads. Of 350,000 to 500,000 distinct CDR3 sequences in the sample, approximately 22% are singletons; the top ten hold approximately 14%. The V gene lost 10 bases and the J gene lost 1 base, with 12 bases spanning the gap. The CDR3 runs 13 residues. Germline CDR1 is KGHDR and CDR2 is SFDVKD. The chain carries TRBV24-1 and TRBJ1-2; perhaps TRBD1 as D (6 bases). The sequenced sample was peripheral blood mononuclear cells (PBMCs), obtained when the disease was refractory, from a patient treated with antithyroid drugs. The sequence was collected from a female donor with Graves disease. The DNA for the CDR3 is TGTGCCACTCGCGGACAGAGTAACTATGGCTACACCTTC. It specifies CATRGQSNYGYTF.